Sequencing of this T cell receptor beta chain was carried out in a study of naive and memory T cell subsets (dated by TCRdb to the late 2010s). With respect to the entire study: In the figure summarizing the skin biopsy and whole blood samples, around 10 blood donors, 7 tuberculin skin test biopsies and 3 saline control biopsies were reported. As previously described, skin biopsies were taken from tuberculin skin test sites or from saline-injected control sites and processed for RNA extraction. PCR2 was typically a SYBR Green qPCR stopped at a set threshold; low-input samples could instead use end-point PCR (approximately 6 cycles).

Preparation of the library involved UMI-ligation and nested PCR. The ligated cDNA was amplified by four rounds of PCR, in which nested alpha and beta constant region primers were used together with the SP2 primer. TCR RNA was reverse transcribed with SuperScript IV using alpha and beta constant region primers for the blood and skin samples. An oligonucleotide carrying the Illumina SP2 primer and a UMI was ligated to the 3' end of the cDNA by means of T4 RNA ligase 1. The 12-nucleotide UMI consisted of two random hexamers with an eight-base spacer between the hexamers to prevent hairpin formation. TCR alpha and beta chain libraries were processed separately from the second PCR onward, with dual indexing for multiplexing. After pooling, the indexed libraries were analyzed by capillary electrophoresis and sequenced on either an Illumina MiSeq or NextSeq. To boost base diversity and improve cluster recognition, PhiX DNA at about 5-7.5% was spiked into the libraries. The source study handled its data this way. UMIs were extracted from read 2 by Demultiplexor and combined with the TCR sequence from read 1, and reads were split according to sample indices. Decombinator identified V and J genes and V-J junctions, assigning each TCR a five-part identifier including V and J deletions. UMIs were used by Collapsinator to correct sequencing errors and PCR amplification heterogeneity, so that a UMI-based abundance was obtained for each TCR. Identifiers were converted to nucleotide sequence by CDR3Translator and translated to amino acids, and CDR3 regions were extracted on the basis of terminal motifs. Error-corrected counts of alpha and beta TCRs from blood and skin were compared after being normalized to the amount of input RNA. TCRdb reworked the public reads: Q25 trimming with fastp, MiXCR clone assembly, productive beta chains retained. Duplicate CDR3 protein sequences are folded into a single record with the most common DNA and genes. The V and J calls here are based on TCRdb, not the publication. Recorded for this sample are tens of thousands of distinct CDR3 sequences; roughly 7.3% of them occurred a single time. 3% to 3.5% of the sample is held by the ten biggest clonotypes.

This specimen's treatment or condition label, per the study, means: skin biopsy from PPD injection site in Mantoux-positive individual. A robust, sensitive protocol for the amplification, sequencing and analysis of TCRs was described in the study, in which 3' ligation of a UMI-containing oligonucleotide to TCR cDNA was used. The tuberculin skin test biopsies were taken from PPD-injected sites in individuals who had a positive Mantoux test. Before reverse transcription, total RNA that had not been cell sorted was treated with RQ1 DNase, with a target input of about 1 to 1000 ng. Libraries were prepared from skin biopsies and whole blood to test how robust the pipeline was in samples where T cells are a minority population. Trimming removed 6 bases from V and 5 bases from J; the gene matches leave 4 bases unexplained. CDR1 MNHEY and CDR2 SVGEGT were looked up in the germline V gene. From the cysteine through the phenylalanine, the CDR3 covers 13 amino acids. Solely the CDR3 DNA is kept, with 39 bases framed from the first base.

Study-wide findings and limitations: The larger number of TCRs found at tuberculin skin test sites was interpreted as T cell infiltration of a delayed type IV hypersensitivity reaction. TCR sequences were reportedly recovered from both skin biopsy types, with far more TCRs at tuberculin skin test sites. The potential sensitivity of the RNA-based method to TCR transcript changes with T cell activation and differentiation was acknowledged. Skin biopsy collection and RNA processing details were not given in the paper but referenced to earlier studies.

This clonotype was recorded many times. Its recognized antigen is unknown. It has no much larger one-base neighbor in the sample; base qualities were not kept. The source of this sequence is an adult in good health. The sequencing used skin, collected from a tuberculin skin test site. The receptor chain draws on TRBV6-2 or TRBV6-3 and TRBJ2-1; the junction holds 7 bases that match TRBD1. The nucleotides are TGTGCCAGCAGATCGACAGGGAACAATGAGCAGTTCTTC. Its product reads: CASRSTGNNEQFF.